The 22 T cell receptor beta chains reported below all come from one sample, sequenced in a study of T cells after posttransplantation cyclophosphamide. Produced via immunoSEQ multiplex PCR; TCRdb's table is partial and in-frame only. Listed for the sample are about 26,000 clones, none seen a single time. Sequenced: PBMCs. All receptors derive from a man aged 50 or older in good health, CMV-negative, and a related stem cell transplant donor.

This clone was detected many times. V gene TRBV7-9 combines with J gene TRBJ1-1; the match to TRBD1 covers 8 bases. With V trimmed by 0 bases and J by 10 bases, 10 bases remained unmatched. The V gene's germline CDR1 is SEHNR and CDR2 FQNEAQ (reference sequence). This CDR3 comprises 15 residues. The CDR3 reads CASSLASSGGGGAFF. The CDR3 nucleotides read TGTGCCAGCAGCTTAGCCAGTTCAGGGGGCGGTGGAGCTTTCTTT.

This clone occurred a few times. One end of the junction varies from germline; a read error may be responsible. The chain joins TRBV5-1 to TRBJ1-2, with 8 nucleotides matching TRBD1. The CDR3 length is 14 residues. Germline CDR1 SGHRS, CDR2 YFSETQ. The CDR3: CAGSTGQGGGGYTF. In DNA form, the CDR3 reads TGCGCCGGCAGCACCGGACAGGGAGGGGGCGGCTACACCTTC.

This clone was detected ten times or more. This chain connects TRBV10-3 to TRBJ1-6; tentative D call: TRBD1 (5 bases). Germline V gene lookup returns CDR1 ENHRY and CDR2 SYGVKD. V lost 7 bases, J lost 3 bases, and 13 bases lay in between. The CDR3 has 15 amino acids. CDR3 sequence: CAINGAGDYNSPLHF. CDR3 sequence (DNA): TGTGCCATCAACGGGGCGGGGGACTATAATTCACCCCTCCACTTT.

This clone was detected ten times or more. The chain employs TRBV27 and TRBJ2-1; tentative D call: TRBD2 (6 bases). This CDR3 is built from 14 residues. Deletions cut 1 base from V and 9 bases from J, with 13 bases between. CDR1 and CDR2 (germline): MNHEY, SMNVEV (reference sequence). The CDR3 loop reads CASSLWGLESEQFF. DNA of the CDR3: TGTGCCAGCAGTTTATGGGGACTTGAAAGTGAGCAGTTCTTC.

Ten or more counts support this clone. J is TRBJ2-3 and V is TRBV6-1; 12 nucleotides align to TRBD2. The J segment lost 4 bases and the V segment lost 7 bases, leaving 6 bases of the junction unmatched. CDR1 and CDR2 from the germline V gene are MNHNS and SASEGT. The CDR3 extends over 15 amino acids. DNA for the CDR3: TGTGCCAGCAACCTACTAGCGGGGGGTGCAGATACGCAGTATTTT. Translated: CASNLLAGGADTQYF.

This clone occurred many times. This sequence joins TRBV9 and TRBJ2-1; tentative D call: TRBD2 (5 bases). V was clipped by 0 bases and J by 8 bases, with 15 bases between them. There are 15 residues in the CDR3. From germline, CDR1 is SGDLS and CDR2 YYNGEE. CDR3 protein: CASSVDLAGGHEQFF. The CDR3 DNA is TGTGCCAGCAGCGTAGACCTAGCCGGTGGGCATGAGCAGTTCTTC.

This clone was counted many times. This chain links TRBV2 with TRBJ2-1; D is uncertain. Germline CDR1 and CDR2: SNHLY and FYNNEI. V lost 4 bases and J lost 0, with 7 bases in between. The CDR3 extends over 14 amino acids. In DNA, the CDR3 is TGTGCCAGCAGTGTGGCAGGCTCCTACAATGAGCAGTTCTTC. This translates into CASSVAGSYNEQFF.

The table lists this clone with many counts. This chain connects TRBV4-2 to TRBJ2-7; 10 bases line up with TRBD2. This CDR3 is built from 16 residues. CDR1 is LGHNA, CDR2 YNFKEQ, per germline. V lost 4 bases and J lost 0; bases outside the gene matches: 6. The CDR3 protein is CASSLRTSGDSYEQYF. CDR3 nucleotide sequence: TGTGCCAGCAGCCTCCGGACTAGCGGAGACTCCTACGAGCAGTACTTC.

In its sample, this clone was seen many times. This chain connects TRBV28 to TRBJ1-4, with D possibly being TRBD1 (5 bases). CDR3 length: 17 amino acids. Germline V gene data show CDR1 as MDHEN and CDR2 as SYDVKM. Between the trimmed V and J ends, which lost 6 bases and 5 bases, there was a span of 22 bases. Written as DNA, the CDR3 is TGTGCCAGCAGAAGTGGGGCCTTGGCAGGAATAAATGAAAAACTGTTTTTT. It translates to CASRSGALAGINEKLFF.

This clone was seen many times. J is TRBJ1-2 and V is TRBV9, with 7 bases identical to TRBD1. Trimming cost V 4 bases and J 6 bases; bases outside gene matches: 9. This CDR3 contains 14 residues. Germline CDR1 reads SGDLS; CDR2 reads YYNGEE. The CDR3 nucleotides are TGTGCCAGCAGCCCGATGGACAGGTCCCATGGCTACACCTTC. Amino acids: CASSPMDRSHGYTF.

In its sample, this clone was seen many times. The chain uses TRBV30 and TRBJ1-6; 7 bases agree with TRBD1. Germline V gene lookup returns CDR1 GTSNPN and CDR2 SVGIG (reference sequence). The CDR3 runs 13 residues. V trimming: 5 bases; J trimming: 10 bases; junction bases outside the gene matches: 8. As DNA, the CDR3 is TGTGCCTGGGATAGCCGGACAGGCTCACCCCTCCACTTT. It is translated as CAWDSRTGSPLHF.

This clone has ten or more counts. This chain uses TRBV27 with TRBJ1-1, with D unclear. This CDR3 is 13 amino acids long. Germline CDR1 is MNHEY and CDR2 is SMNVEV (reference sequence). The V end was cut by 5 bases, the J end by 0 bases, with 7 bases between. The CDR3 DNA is TGTGCCAGCAGTCCCACAGTGAACACTGAAGCTTTCTTT. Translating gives CASSPTVNTEAFF.

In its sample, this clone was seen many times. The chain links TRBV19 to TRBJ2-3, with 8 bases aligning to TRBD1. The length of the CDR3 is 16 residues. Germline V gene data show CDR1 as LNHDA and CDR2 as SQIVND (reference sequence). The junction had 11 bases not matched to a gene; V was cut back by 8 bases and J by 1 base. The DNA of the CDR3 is TGTGCCAGTGACCTCAGGGGGCGAATCGGCACAGATACGCAGTATTTT. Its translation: CASDLRGRIGTDTQYF.

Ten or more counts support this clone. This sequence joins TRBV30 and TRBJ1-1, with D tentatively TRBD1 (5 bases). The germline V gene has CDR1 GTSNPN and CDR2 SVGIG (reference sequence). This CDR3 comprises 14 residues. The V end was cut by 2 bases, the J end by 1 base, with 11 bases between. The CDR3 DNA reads TGTGCCTGGAGTCGTCAGGGAGGGAACACTGAAGCTTTCTTT. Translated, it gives CAWSRQGGNTEAFF.

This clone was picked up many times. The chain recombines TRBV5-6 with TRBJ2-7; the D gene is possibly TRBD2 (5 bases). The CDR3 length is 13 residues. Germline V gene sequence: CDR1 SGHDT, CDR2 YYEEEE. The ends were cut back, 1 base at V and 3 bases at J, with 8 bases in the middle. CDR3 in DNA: TGTGCCAGCAGCTTGACTAGTGGCTACGAGCAGTACTTC. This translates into CASSLTSGYEQYF.

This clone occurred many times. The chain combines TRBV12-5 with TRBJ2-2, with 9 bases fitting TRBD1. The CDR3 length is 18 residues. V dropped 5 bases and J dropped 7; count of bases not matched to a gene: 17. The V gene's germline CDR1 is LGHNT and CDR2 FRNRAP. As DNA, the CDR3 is TGTGCTAGTGGTCGGAGAGGCGGGGACAGGGAGGGGAGCGGGGAGCTGTTTTTT. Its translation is CASGRRGGDREGSGELFF.

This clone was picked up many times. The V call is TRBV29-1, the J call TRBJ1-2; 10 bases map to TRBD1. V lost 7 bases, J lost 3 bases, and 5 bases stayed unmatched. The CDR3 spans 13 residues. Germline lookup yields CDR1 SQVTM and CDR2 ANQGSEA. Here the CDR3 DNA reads TGCAGCGGGACCGGGACAGGGGACTATGGCTACACCTTC. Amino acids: CSGTGTGDYGYTF.

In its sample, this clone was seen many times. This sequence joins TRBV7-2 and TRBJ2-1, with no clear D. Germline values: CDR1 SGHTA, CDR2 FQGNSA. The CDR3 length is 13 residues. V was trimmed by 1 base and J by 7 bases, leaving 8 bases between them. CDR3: CASSLVGRNEQFF. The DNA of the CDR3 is TGTGCCAGCAGCTTAGTGGGCCGGAATGAGCAGTTCTTC.

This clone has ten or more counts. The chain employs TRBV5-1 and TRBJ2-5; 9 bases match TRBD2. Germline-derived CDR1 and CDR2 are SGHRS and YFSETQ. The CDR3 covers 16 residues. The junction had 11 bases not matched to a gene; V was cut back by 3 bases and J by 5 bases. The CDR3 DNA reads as TGCGCCAGCAGCTATTGGACTAGCGCGGGTGTGGAGACCCAGTACTTC. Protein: CASSYWTSAGVETQYF.

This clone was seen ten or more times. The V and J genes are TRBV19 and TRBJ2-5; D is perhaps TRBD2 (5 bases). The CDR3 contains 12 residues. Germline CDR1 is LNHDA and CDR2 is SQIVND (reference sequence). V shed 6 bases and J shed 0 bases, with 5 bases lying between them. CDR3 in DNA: TGTGCCAGTAGGCGGGACCAAGAGACCCAGTACTTC. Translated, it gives CASRRDQETQYF. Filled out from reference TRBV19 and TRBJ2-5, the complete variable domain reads DGGITQSPKYLFRKEGQNVTLSCEQNLNHDAMYWYRQDPGQGLRLIYYSQIVNDFQKGDIAEGYSVSREKKESFPLTVTSAQKNPTAFYLCASRRDQETQYFGPGTRLLVL.

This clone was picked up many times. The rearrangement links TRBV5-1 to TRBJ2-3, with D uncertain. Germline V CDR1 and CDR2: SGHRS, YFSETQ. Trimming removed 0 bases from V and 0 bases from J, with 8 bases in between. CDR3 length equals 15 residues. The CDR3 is CASSLGVVSTDTQYF. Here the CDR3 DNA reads TGCGCCAGCAGCTTGGGAGTAGTAAGCACAGATACGCAGTATTTT.

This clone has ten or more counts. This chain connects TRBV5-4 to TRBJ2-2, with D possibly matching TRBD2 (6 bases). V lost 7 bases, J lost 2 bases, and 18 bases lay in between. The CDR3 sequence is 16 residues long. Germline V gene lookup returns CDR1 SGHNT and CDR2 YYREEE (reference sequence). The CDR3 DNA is TGTGCCAGCCAAGGATCCGGGAGAGCCAACACCGGGGAGCTGTTTTTT. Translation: CASQGSGRANTGELFF. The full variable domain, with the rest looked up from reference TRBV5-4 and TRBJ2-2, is ETGVTQSPTHLIKTRGQQVTLRCSSQSGHNTVSWYQQALGQGPQFIFQYYREEENGRGNFPPRFSGLQFPNYSSELNVNALELDDSALYLCASQGSGRANTGELFFGEGSRLTVL.